The source of this T cell receptor beta chain is a study of T cells in women clearing cervical HPV infection. General study points: Cases carried less TRBV6-7 than controls: around 0.11% versus 0.15%.

A word on this clone: Its matching antigen is unknown. The missing CDR3 end, 3 residues past where the read stops, is filled in from the germline J gene.

Germline CDR1 and CDR2: LNHDA and SQIVND (reference sequence). This CDR3 region has 16 residues. Each participant carried one incident cervical HPV16 infection only. Genomic DNA, averaging around 1,200 ng per sample, yielded TCR beta CDR3 via immunoSEQ. TCRdb's copy holds only in-frame clones and misses some; the assay was immunoSEQ multiplex PCR. The sample includes 20,000 to 25,000 clones. The sequence was collected from a woman aged 18 to 75 with a cervical HPV16 infection that either progressed to CIN3+ or cleared (not recorded which). The sample consisted of blood buffy coat. This rearrangement joins TRBV19 to TRBJ1-2; no clear D. CDR3 DNA, as far as it was read: TGTGCCAGTAGTATGAAACTTGGTACCCCATCCAATGAC. Translating gives CASSMKLGTPSND. The entire CDR3 reads CASSMKLGTPSNDYTF.